Below are 27 T cell receptor beta chains sequenced from a single sample in a study of shared clonotypes between healthy human individuals. Produced via immunoSEQ multiplex PCR; TCRdb's table is partial and in-frame only. The sample holds 2 million to 2.5 million clones; about nine tenths are singletons and the top ten take approximately 0.39%. The sequencing input was naive CD4+ T cells from PBMCs. Subset specified: CD45RA+ positively selected. The source is a man aged 18-30 years in good health. Some clones in this sample may be carry-over from other donors' samples.

V and J are TRBV4-1 and TRBJ1-1; D uncertain. Trimming took off 3 bases at V and 1 base at J, with 9 bases between the two ends. Germline values: CDR1 MGHRA, CDR2 YSYEKL. CDR3 length: 14 amino acids. CDR3 region: CASSQERRNTEAFF. CDR3 coding DNA: TGCGCCAGCAGCCAGGAACGGAGGAACACTGAAGCTTTCTTT.

About this clone itself: Other DNA sequences within the sample encode an identical CDR3. The rearrangement links TRBV5-1 to TRBJ2-3, with D unresolved. The CDR3 is 15 amino acids. V was trimmed by 1 base and J by 0 bases, leaving 9 bases between them. Germline CDR1 is SGHRS and CDR2 is YFSETQ. The CDR3, as DNA: TGCGCCAGCAGCTTGACGTCTGGGAGCACAGATACGCAGTATTTT. Protein: CASSLTSGSTDTQYF. Full variable domain (remainder filled in from reference TRBV5-1 and TRBJ2-3): KAGVTQTPRYLIKTRGQQVTLSCSPISGHRSVSWYQQTPGQGLQFLFEYFSETQRNKGNFPGRFSGRQFSNSRSEMNVSTLELGDSALYLCASSLTSGSTDTQYFGPGTRLTVL.

A word on this clone: In the same sample, other DNA sequences code for this CDR3. The chain combines TRBV30 with TRBJ2-2; no reliable D call. V gave up 0 bases and J gave up 4 bases, with 6 bases separating them. This CDR3 spans 13 amino acids. CDR1 and CDR2 from the germline V gene are GTSNPN and SVGIG (reference sequence). This CDR3 is CAWSVLGTGELFF. The CDR3 nucleotides read TGTGCCTGGAGTGTATTAGGCACCGGGGAGCTGTTTTTT.

DNA for the CDR3: TGTGCCTGGAGTCGGGGGCAGGACAAGAGTGGCTACACCTTC. This codes for CAWSRGQDKSGYTF. The chain has TRBV30 and TRBJ1-2, with a possible D match to TRBD1 (6 bases). Germline assignment: CDR1 GTSNPN and CDR2 SVGIG (reference sequence). The ends were cut back, 2 bases at V and 7 bases at J, with 17 bases in the middle. The CDR3 extends over 14 amino acids.

About this clone itself: Other DNA variants within this sample encode the same CDR3. The rearrangement links TRBV5-1 to TRBJ2-5; D gene ambiguous. Between the trimmed V and J ends, which lost 4 bases and 2 bases, there was a span of 6 bases. The CDR3 is 12 residues long. Germline CDR1 and CDR2: SGHRS and YFSETQ. The CDR3: CASSRSQETQYF. The CDR3 DNA is TGCGCCAGCAGCCGATCTCAAGAGACCCAGTACTTC. Combining the CDR3 with reference TRBV5-1 and TRBJ2-5 gives the whole variable domain KAGVTQTPRYLIKTRGQQVTLSCSPISGHRSVSWYQQTPGQGLQFLFEYFSETQRNKGNFPGRFSGRQFSNSRSEMNVSTLELGDSALYLCASSRSQETQYFGPGTRLLVL.

This clone turned up a few times. The gene calls are TRBV28 and TRBJ1-1; a weak D match, TRBD1 (5 bases). This CDR3 is 15 amino acids long. The ends were cut back, 6 bases at V and 1 base at J, with 15 bases in the middle. Germline loops: CDR1 MDHEN, CDR2 SYDVKM. Here the CDR3 reads CASSYRSRGNTEAFF. The CDR3, as DNA: TGTGCCAGCAGCTATAGGAGTAGGGGGAACACTGAAGCTTTCTTT.

The V call is TRBV27, the J call TRBJ2-5, with a tentative D call TRBD2 (5 bases). This CDR3 comprises 11 residues. Germline-derived CDR1 and CDR2 are MNHEY and SMNVEV (reference sequence). The V end was cut by 8 bases, the J end by 5 bases, with 9 bases between. CDR3 sequence: CASVRGETQYF. In DNA form, the CDR3 reads TGTGCCAGCGTCCGAGGGGAGACCCAGTACTTC.

This chain connects TRBV7-2 to TRBJ2-1; no clear D. This CDR3 contains 14 residues. Trimming took off 5 bases at V and 14 bases at J, with 22 bases between the two ends. The germline gives CDR1 SGHTA, CDR2 FQGNSA. The CDR3 DNA sequence: TGTGCCAGCAGCCCCAAGATGCCTGCGATCTTCGAGTTCTTC. It yields the protein CASSPKMPAIFEFF. Using reference TRBV7-2 and TRBJ2-1 for the parts outside the CDR3, the full variable domain is GAGVSQSPSNKVTEKGKDVELRCDPISGHTALYWYRQSLGQGLEFLIYFQGNSAPDKSGLPSDRFSAERTGGSVSTLTIQRTQQEDSAVYLCASSPKMPAIFEFFGPGTRLTVL.

The rearrangement uses TRBV5-1 and TRBJ2-1, with D unresolved. The CDR3 has 15 residues. Germline V gene lookup returns CDR1 SGHRS and CDR2 YFSETQ. V lost 0 bases and J lost 4, with 11 bases in between. The CDR3: CASSLGASVYNEQFF. The CDR3, as DNA: TGCGCCAGCAGCTTGGGGGCGTCCGTTTACAATGAGCAGTTCTTC.

The table lists this clone with a count of one. The chain carries TRBV6-6 and TRBJ1-5; 7 bases are a match to TRBD1. The CDR3 loop spans 12 amino acids. Germline V gene data show CDR1 as MNHNY and CDR2 as SVGAGI (reference sequence). The junction had 4 bases not matched to a gene; V was cut back by 8 bases and J by 6 bases. In DNA form, the CDR3 reads TGTGCCAGCGACAGGGCGGCTCAGCCCCAGCATTTT. Protein product: CASDRAAQPQHF.

The chain joins TRBV6-6 to TRBJ1-2; 10 bases are a match to TRBD1. V lost 6 bases, J lost 3 bases, and 10 bases stayed unmatched. The CDR3 totals 16 residues. Germline V gives CDR1 MNHNY, CDR2 SVGAGI (reference sequence). The DNA for the CDR3 is TGTGCCAGCAGGCCGGCCCGGGACAGGGGACACTATGGCTACACCTTC. Its protein is CASRPARDRGHYGYTF.

The chain is built from TRBV5-1 and TRBJ2-6; D gene ambiguous. The CDR3 spans 12 residues. The V end was cut by 8 bases, the J end by 0 bases, with 3 bases between. Germline CDR1 SGHRS, CDR2 YFSETQ. The CDR3 bases are TGCGCCAGGCGCTCTGGGGCCAACGTCCTGACTTTC. Translating it yields CARRSGANVLTF.

The chain combines TRBV29-1 with TRBJ2-3, with 8 nucleotides matching TRBD2. The germline V gene encodes CDR1 SQVTM and CDR2 ANQGSEA. The CDR3 contains 14 residues. V was pared by 2 bases and J by 2 bases, with 3 bases of the junction left unmatched. The CDR3 DNA reads as TGCAGCGTTGAAAGCGGGAGCCTCACAGATACGCAGTATTTT. The encoded protein is CSVESGSLTDTQYF.

In its sample, this clone was seen once. The gene calls are TRBV7-3 and TRBJ2-1, with TRBD1 as a possible D gene (6 bases). Trimming shortened V by 5 bases and J by 8 bases, and 13 bases separated the two germline ends. This CDR3 comprises 13 residues. Germline assignment: CDR1 SGHTA and CDR2 FQGTGA. The CDR3 coding sequence is TGTGCCAGCAGCCCCCAGGGGTTTGATGAGCAGTTCTTC. Translating gives CASSPQGFDEQFF.

The J gene is TRBJ2-1, the V gene TRBV30; 7 bases match TRBD2. Germline CDR1 reads GTSNPN; CDR2 reads SVGIG (reference sequence). This CDR3 contains 14 residues. The V segment lost 5 bases and the J segment 4 bases; nucleotides outside the gene matches: 8. CDR3 sequence (DNA): TGTGCCTGGTTTCCTAGCGGAGGGTACAATGAGCAGTTCTTC. It codes for CAWFPSGGYNEQFF.

This clone was seen only a few times. The sample has other DNA sequences that encode this CDR3 too. The chain combines TRBV30 with TRBJ1-5, with a possible D match to TRBD1 (5 bases). Per the germline V gene, CDR1 is GTSNPN and CDR2 is SVGIG (reference sequence). This CDR3 region has 14 residues. Trimming pared 0 bases from V and 2 bases from J, leaving 8 bases between. In nucleotides, the CDR3 is TGTGCCTGGAGTGTTGGCAGGGGCAATCAGCCCCAGCATTTT. Its protein product is CAWSVGRGNQPQHF.

With regard to this clone: In the same sample, other DNA sequences code for this CDR3. The J gene is TRBJ1-2, the V gene TRBV30; D gene ambiguous. Trimming took 0 bases from V and 8 from J, leaving 10 bases between them. CDR3 length equals 12 residues. Germline V gene sequence: CDR1 GTSNPN, CDR2 SVGIG (reference sequence). The DNA for the CDR3 is TGTGCCTGGAGTGTACCGGGAGGGGGCTACACCTTC. The encoded protein is CAWSVPGGGYTF.

This clone has just one count. The CDR3 is CASSLVLGEKLFF. In nucleotides, the CDR3 is TGTGCCAGCAGCTTAGTTCTGGGCGAAAAACTGTTTTTT. V gene TRBV7-2 combines with J gene TRBJ1-4, with unresolved D. CDR3 length: 13 amino acids. The V and J ends lost 1 base and 8 bases respectively, with 8 bases between them. Germline V gene data show CDR1 as SGHTA and CDR2 as FQGNSA.

This chain connects TRBV19 to TRBJ2-5; D is unclear. Germline V gene lookup returns CDR1 LNHDA and CDR2 SQIVND (reference sequence). The CDR3 runs to 15 residues. The V gene lost 2 bases and the J gene lost 2 bases, with 12 bases spanning the gap. The CDR3 sequence is CASSISPLSQETQYF. The DNA for the CDR3 is TGTGCCAGTAGTATATCCCCCCTTTCACAAGAGACCCAGTACTTC.

This chain joins TRBV6-5 and TRBJ1-2; D is possibly TRBD1 (5 bases). V lost 2 bases, J lost 7 bases, and 11 bases lay in between. CDR1 is MNHEY, CDR2 SVGAGI, per germline. This CDR3 comprises 13 residues. CDR3 DNA sequence: TGTGCCAGCAGTTACCCGCAGGGAACTGGCTACACCTTC. It encodes CASSYPQGTGYTF.

This clone was observed once. The chain combines TRBV30 with TRBJ2-5, with D possibly being TRBD2 (6 bases). Germline V gene data show CDR1 as GTSNPN and CDR2 as SVGIG (reference sequence). V dropped 2 bases and J dropped 10 bases, with 14 bases sitting between them. This CDR3 region has 12 residues. CDR3 nucleotides: TGTGCCTGGAGTCTGGAGCGGGCCCACCAGTACTTC. Protein product: CAWSLERAHQYF.

V usage is TRBV6-1 and J usage is TRBJ2-1, with 7 bases aligning to TRBD2. The CDR3 has 17 residues. The junction had 15 bases not matched to a gene; V was cut back by 1 base and J by 9 bases. Germline CDR1 is MNHNS and CDR2 is SASEGT. CDR3 in amino acids: CASSEVLLRTRPFEQFF. CDR3 nucleotide sequence: TGTGCCAGCAGTGAAGTTTTACTCAGGACTAGGCCTTTTGAGCAGTTCTTC.

The chain links TRBV27 to TRBJ2-1; D tentatively fits TRBD1 or TRBD2 (5 bases each). V was trimmed by 4 bases and J by 7 bases, leaving 14 bases between them. Germline V gene lookup returns CDR1 MNHEY and CDR2 SMNVEV (reference sequence). This CDR3 has 14 residues. The CDR3 reads CASSYSGEGNEQFF. CDR3 bases: TGTGCCAGCAGTTACAGCGGCGAGGGGAATGAGCAGTTCTTC.

The sample holds one count of this clone. V is TRBV18 and J is TRBJ2-5, with 8 bases fitting TRBD1. This CDR3 spans 15 amino acids. The junction had 8 bases not matched to a gene; V was cut back by 3 bases and J by 5 bases. Germline lookup yields CDR1 KGHSH and CDR2 LQKENI. As DNA, the CDR3 is TGTGCCAGCTCACCGCGGACAGGGCTCGTTGAGACCCAGTACTTC. It specifies CASSPRTGLVETQYF.

This clone was seen only a few times. The rearrangement uses TRBV12-5 and TRBJ1-1; no firm D call. Germline CDR1 reads LGHNT; CDR2 reads FRNRAP. This CDR3 contains 15 residues. V dropped 6 bases and J dropped 1 base, with 15 bases sitting between them. CDR3 amino acids: CASGLNAGKNTEAFF. Here the CDR3 DNA reads TGTGCTAGTGGCCTAAACGCCGGGAAGAACACTGAAGCTTTCTTT.

This chain uses TRBV6-5 with TRBJ2-3, with 10 bases fitting TRBD2. Germline lookup yields CDR1 MNHEY and CDR2 SVGAGI. With V trimmed by 6 bases and J by 6 bases, 9 bases remained unmatched. The CDR3 is 15 residues long. The CDR3 sequence is CASSSLAGVIDTQYF. CDR3 nucleotide sequence: TGTGCCAGCAGCTCGCTAGCGGGAGTAATCGATACGCAGTATTTT.

The chain couples TRBV10-3 to TRBJ2-1, with D uncertain. V was clipped by 4 bases and J by 6 bases, with 10 bases between them. From germline, CDR1 is ENHRY and CDR2 SYGVKD. CDR3 size: 13 residues. CDR3 protein: CAISGTTINEQFF. CDR3 nucleotide sequence: TGTGCCATCAGTGGGACCACCATCAATGAGCAGTTCTTC.